The following is a TCR beta chain sequence with its context. The entry originates in a study of blood T cell repertoires in COVID-19. Authors' analysis steps: The assay estimated nucleated cells by amplifying reference gene primers. TCRdb's copy holds only in-frame clones and misses some; the assay was immunoSEQ multiplex PCR. The D gene and trimming were derived from the DNA, and the V and J assignments and clone size from that table. The sample holds approximately 150,000 clones, approximately 82% seen once. V trimming: 6 bases; J trimming: 3 bases; junction bases outside the gene matches: 24. This CDR3 contains 21 residues. Germline-derived CDR1 and CDR2 are LGHNT and FRNRAP.

This sequence was found in a man aged 45 to 65 who had recovered from COVID-19. The chain couples TRBV12-5 to TRBJ2-7; 12 bases match TRBD1. The sequenced sample was PBMCs or T cells enriched from blood (not recorded which). The CDR3 here is CASGFIPRPLGQGALLYEQYF. The CDR3 coding sequence is TGTGCTAGTGGGTTTATTCCTCGGCCTTTGGGACAGGGGGCGCTCCTCTACGAGCAGTACTTC.